The rows below give T cell receptor beta chains drawn from one sample of a study of blood T cell repertoires in COVID-19. Data came from immunoSEQ multiplex PCR; TCRdb stores just in-frame clones and leaves some out. The sample lists roughly 97,000 clones; roughly 80% were seen once. Sequenced: peripheral blood. The receptors come from a woman older than 75 with active or convalescent COVID-19. Each CDR3 is given with its conserved first and last residue. The order of the fields is J gene, CDR3 length, D gene, V gene, clone size, CDR3 DNA, CDR3 protein. The D gene is left open where the match is weak. Part of the rows lack a size; the others show once, few, many or a class for expanded clones.

j_call: TRBJ2-1
cdr3_length: 16
d_call: TRBD2
v_call: TRBV9
clone_size: -
cdr3_nt: TGTGCCAGCAGCGGACTAGCGGCTAGCTCCTACAATGAGCAGTTCTTC
cdr3_aa: CASSGLAASSYNEQFF

j_call: TRBJ1-2
cdr3_length: 14
d_call: TRBD1
v_call: TRBV28
clone_size: many
cdr3_nt: TGTGCCAGCAGTGGTAAACAGGGGGCGCATGGCTACACCTTC
cdr3_aa: CASSGKQGAHGYTF

j_call: TRBJ2-7
cdr3_length: 14
d_call: TRBD2
v_call: TRBV27
clone_size: -
cdr3_nt: TGTGCCAGCAGTCGACTAGCGGGATCCTACGAGCAGTACTTC
cdr3_aa: CASSRLAGSYEQYF

j_call: TRBJ1-1
cdr3_length: 13
d_call: -
v_call: TRBV3-1/TRBV3-2
clone_size: few
cdr3_nt: TGTGCCAGCAGCCAAGCGAGCCTAACTGAAGCTTTCTTT
cdr3_aa: CASSQASLTEAFF

j_call: TRBJ2-4
cdr3_length: 14
d_call: -
v_call: TRBV2
clone_size: few
cdr3_nt: TGTGCCAGCAGGAGGGAGGTGGCCAAAAACATTCAGTACTTC
cdr3_aa: CASRREVAKNIQYF

j_call: TRBJ2-4
cdr3_length: 14
d_call: -
v_call: TRBV5-1
clone_size: -
cdr3_nt: TGCGCCAGCAGCTCCGATATAGGAGTAGGCATTCAGTACTTC
cdr3_aa: CASSSDIGVGIQYF

j_call: TRBJ2-1
cdr3_length: 17
d_call: TRBD2
v_call: TRBV11-2
clone_size: -
cdr3_nt: TGTGCCAGCAGCTTAGTATTTATGTCTAGCGGAAACAATGAGCAGTTCTTC
cdr3_aa: CASSLVFMSSGNNEQFF

j_call: TRBJ2-6
cdr3_length: 14
d_call: -
v_call: TRBV9
clone_size: -
cdr3_nt: TGTGCCAGCAGGCGCGACTCTGGGGCCAACGTCCTGACTTTC
cdr3_aa: CASRRDSGANVLTF

j_call: TRBJ1-5
cdr3_length: 16
d_call: -
v_call: TRBV4-3
clone_size: -
cdr3_nt: TGCGCCAGCAGCCAAATCTTGGACACGGTTGATCAGCCCCAGCATTTT
cdr3_aa: CASSQILDTVDQPQHF

j_call: TRBJ2-4
cdr3_length: 15
d_call: TRBD1
v_call: TRBV9
clone_size: -
cdr3_nt: TGTGCCAGCAGCGAGGGACAGGGGGCATTGGGCATTCAGTACTTC
cdr3_aa: CASSEGQGALGIQYF

j_call: TRBJ2-1
cdr3_length: 15
d_call: TRBD2
v_call: TRBV6-6
clone_size: -
cdr3_nt: TGTGCCAGCAGGGGACTAGCGGGTAAATACAATGAGCAGTTCTTC
cdr3_aa: CASRGLAGKYNEQFF

j_call: TRBJ2-4
cdr3_length: 16
d_call: -
v_call: TRBV4-1
clone_size: -
cdr3_nt: TGCGCCAGCAGCCCCTTGTTCGCAGTAGCCAAAAACATTCAGTACTTC
cdr3_aa: CASSPLFAVAKNIQYF

j_call: TRBJ1-5
cdr3_length: 16
d_call: -
v_call: TRBV7-8
clone_size: once
cdr3_nt: TGTGCCAGCAGCCCCCGGACAGTTAATAGCAATCAGCCCCAGCATTTT
cdr3_aa: CASSPRTVNSNQPQHF

j_call: TRBJ1-2
cdr3_length: 14
d_call: TRBD1
v_call: TRBV7-2
clone_size: once
cdr3_nt: TGTGCCAGCAGCCTCCCTTCGGGACAGTCCTCGGCGACCTTC
cdr3_aa: CASSLPSGQSSATF

j_call: TRBJ1-2
cdr3_length: 12
d_call: -
v_call: TRBV12-3/TRBV12-4
clone_size: -
cdr3_nt: TGTGCCAGCAGTTTAGGCAGCGGAGGCTACACCTTC
cdr3_aa: CASSLGSGGYTF

j_call: TRBJ2-2
cdr3_length: 15
d_call: -
v_call: TRBV5-1
clone_size: -
cdr3_nt: TGCGCCAGCAGCTTGGTTCAGGGTACCACCGGGGAGCTGTTTTTT
cdr3_aa: CASSLVQGTTGELFF

j_call: TRBJ1-3
cdr3_length: 15
d_call: TRBD1
v_call: TRBV11-3
clone_size: -
cdr3_nt: TGTGCCAGCAGCCGGGACAGTGACTCTGGAAACACCATATATTTT
cdr3_aa: CASSRDSDSGNTIYF

j_call: TRBJ2-3
cdr3_length: 15
d_call: TRBD2
v_call: TRBV6-6
clone_size: -
cdr3_nt: TGTGCCAGCAGTTACTCGGGGGGGTTGGCAGATACGCAGTATTTT
cdr3_aa: CASSYSGGLADTQYF

j_call: TRBJ1-2
cdr3_length: 14
d_call: -
v_call: TRBV28
clone_size: -
cdr3_nt: TGTGCCAGCAGGATACTCAGGGGTGACTATGGCTACACCTTC
cdr3_aa: CASRILRGDYGYTF

j_call: TRBJ2-7
cdr3_length: 15
d_call: -
v_call: TRBV5-8
clone_size: few
cdr3_nt: TGTGCCAGCAGCAAAACCGGACAGATTTCCTACGAGCAGTACTTC
cdr3_aa: CASSKTGQISYEQYF

j_call: TRBJ2-7
cdr3_length: 14
d_call: -
v_call: TRBV2
clone_size: -
cdr3_nt: TGTGCCAGCAGTCGGGACTTGAGCTCCTACGAGCAGTACTTC
cdr3_aa: CASSRDLSSYEQYF

j_call: TRBJ2-7
cdr3_length: 15
d_call: -
v_call: TRBV5-1
clone_size: -
cdr3_nt: TGCGCCAGCAGCTTGGTTCCGGGACAAACCTACGAGCAGTACTTC
cdr3_aa: CASSLVPGQTYEQYF

j_call: TRBJ1-2
cdr3_length: 14
d_call: -
v_call: TRBV28
clone_size: -
cdr3_nt: TGTGCCAGCAGCGGTGAGGGACTATGGAAGGGCTACACCTTC
cdr3_aa: CASSGEGLWKGYTF

j_call: TRBJ1-5
cdr3_length: 15
d_call: TRBD1
v_call: TRBV27
clone_size: -
cdr3_nt: TGTGCCAGCAGTTTATTACAGGGGCCCAATCAGCCCCAGCATTTT
cdr3_aa: CASSLLQGPNQPQHF

j_call: TRBJ1-5
cdr3_length: 14
d_call: -
v_call: TRBV6-5
clone_size: -
cdr3_nt: TGTGCCAGCAGTAACAAGGGGAGCAATCAGCCCCAGCATTTT
cdr3_aa: CASSNKGSNQPQHF

j_call: TRBJ1-2
cdr3_length: 15
d_call: -
v_call: TRBV28
clone_size: -
cdr3_nt: TGTGCCAGCAGTACCCCGACAGGACCTAACTATGGCTACACCTTC
cdr3_aa: CASSTPTGPNYGYTF

j_call: TRBJ2-3
cdr3_length: 17
d_call: TRBD2
v_call: TRBV4-1
clone_size: -
cdr3_nt: TGCGCCAGCAGCCAGCGCGGACTAGCGGGGTCGGCAGATACGCAGTATTTT
cdr3_aa: CASSQRGLAGSADTQYF

j_call: TRBJ2-7
cdr3_length: 17
d_call: TRBD2
v_call: TRBV15
clone_size: -
cdr3_nt: TGTGCCACCAGCAGAGCTCGAGCGGGAGGGAGCTCCTACGAGCAGTACTTC
cdr3_aa: CATSRARAGGSSYEQYF

j_call: TRBJ1-1
cdr3_length: 15
d_call: TRBD1
v_call: TRBV4-1
clone_size: -
cdr3_nt: TGCGCCAGCAGCCAAGGCGACAGGGGAATATTTGTAGCTTTCTTT
cdr3_aa: CASSQGDRGIFVAFF

j_call: TRBJ2-2
cdr3_length: 14
d_call: TRBD1
v_call: TRBV6-2/TRBV6-3
clone_size: once
cdr3_nt: TGTGCCAGCAGTTTTCGACAGGGACAAGGGGAGCTGTTTTTT
cdr3_aa: CASSFRQGQGELFF

j_call: TRBJ1-3
cdr3_length: 15
d_call: -
v_call: TRBV28
clone_size: -
cdr3_nt: TGTGCCAGCAGTTTGGTCCAGGGAATGGGAAACACCATATATTTT
cdr3_aa: CASSLVQGMGNTIYF

j_call: TRBJ1-5
cdr3_length: 12
d_call: -
v_call: TRBV9
clone_size: -
cdr3_nt: TGTGCCAGCAGCACTTTCCATCAGCCCCAGCATTTT
cdr3_aa: CASSTFHQPQHF

j_call: TRBJ1-1
cdr3_length: 13
d_call: -
v_call: TRBV9
clone_size: -
cdr3_nt: TGTGCCAGCAGCGTAGGCAGGGACACTGAAGCTTTCTTT
cdr3_aa: CASSVGRDTEAFF